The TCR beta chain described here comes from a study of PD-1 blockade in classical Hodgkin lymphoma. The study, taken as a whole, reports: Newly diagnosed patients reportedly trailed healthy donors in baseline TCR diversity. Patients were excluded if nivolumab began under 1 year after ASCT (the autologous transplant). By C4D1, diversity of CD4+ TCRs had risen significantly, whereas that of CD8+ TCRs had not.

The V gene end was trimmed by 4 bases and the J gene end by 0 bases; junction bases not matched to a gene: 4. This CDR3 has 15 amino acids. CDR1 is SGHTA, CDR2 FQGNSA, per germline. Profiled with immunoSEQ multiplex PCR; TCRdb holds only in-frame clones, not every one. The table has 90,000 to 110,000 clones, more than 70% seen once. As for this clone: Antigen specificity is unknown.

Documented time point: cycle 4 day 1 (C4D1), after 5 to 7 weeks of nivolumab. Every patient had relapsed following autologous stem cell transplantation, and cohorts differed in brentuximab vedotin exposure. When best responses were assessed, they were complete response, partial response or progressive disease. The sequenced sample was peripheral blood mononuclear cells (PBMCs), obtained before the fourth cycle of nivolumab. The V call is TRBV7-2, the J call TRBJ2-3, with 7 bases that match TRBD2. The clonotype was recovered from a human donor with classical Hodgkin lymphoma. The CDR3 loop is CASSSTSASTDTQYF. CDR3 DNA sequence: TGTGCCAGCAGCTCTACTAGCGCTAGCACAGATACGCAGTATTTT.